These 16 T cell receptor beta chains originate from one sample sequenced in a study of long-term antiretroviral therapy in people with HIV. Investigators performed immunoSEQ version v3.0 at survey level. Repertoires were generated with immunoSEQ multiplex PCR, while TCRdb's copy carries only in-frame clones and drops some. The sample holds some 26,000 clones, less than 80% seen once. Here the sequenced sample was unsorted PBMCs, taken 1.1 years before starting antiretroviral therapy. The receptors stem from a woman aged 40 to 50 with HIV.

The rearrangement joins TRBV29-1 to TRBJ2-7; TRBD1 matches 8 bases. CDR1 SQVTM and CDR2 ANQGSEA come from the germline V gene. V trimming: 4 bases; J trimming: 2 bases; junction bases outside the gene matches: 1. This CDR3 has 12 residues. The CDR3 sequence: CSVGQGTYEQYF. CDR3 nucleotides: TGCAGCGTTGGACAGGGGACCTACGAGCAGTACTTC.

The chain is built from TRBV4-2 and TRBJ2-3, with TRBD2 matching 9 bases. After removal of 4 bases from V and 4 bases from J, the junction contained 12 bases not matched to a gene. CDR3 length: 17 amino acids. The V gene's germline CDR1 is LGHNA and CDR2 YNFKEQ. CDR3 amino acids: CASSPRASGERADTQYF. CDR3 nucleotide sequence: TGTGCCAGCAGCCCTCGAGCTAGCGGGGAAAGGGCAGATACGCAGTATTTT.

The chain recombines TRBV6-6 with TRBJ1-1; TRBD1 agrees at 9 bases. Unmatched junction bases numbered 14, after V lost 5 bases and J lost 7 bases. The length of the CDR3 is 16 residues. Germline V gives CDR1 MNHNY, CDR2 SVGAGI (reference sequence). Here the CDR3 reads CASSVRQGGLLREAFF. As DNA, the CDR3 is TGTGCCAGCAGTGTTCGACAGGGGGGATTACTACGTGAAGCTTTCTTT.

The chain joins TRBV2 to TRBJ1-6; D unresolved. Deletions cut 0 bases from V and 14 bases from J, with 8 bases between. There are 12 residues in the CDR3. Germline V gives CDR1 SNHLY, CDR2 FYNNEI. The CDR3 spells CASSEAQIALHF. CDR3 nucleotides: TGTGCCAGCAGTGAAGCTCAAATAGCCCTCCACTTT.

The table lists this clone with a count of one. The rearrangement uses TRBV5-4 and TRBJ1-1; 7 bases map to TRBD1. CDR1 is SGHNT and CDR2 is YYREEE in the germline V gene (reference sequence). This CDR3 has 15 residues. Trimming removed 4 bases from V and 2 bases from J; junction bases left unmatched: 8. The CDR3 is CASSKPQGDNTEAFF. In nucleotides, the CDR3 is TGTGCCAGCAGCAAACCCCAGGGGGATAACACTGAAGCTTTCTTT.

CDR3 coding DNA: TGTGCCAGCAGCCACCGAGGGTTTATCATGAACACTGAAGCTTTCTTT. This translates into CASSHRGFIMNTEAFF. The rearrangement joins TRBV7-9 to TRBJ1-1; D is unresolved. Trimming shortened V by 5 bases and J by 0 bases, and 16 bases separated the two germline ends. This CDR3 contains 16 residues. CDR1 and CDR2 from the germline V gene are SEHNR and FQNEAQ (reference sequence).

This rearrangement joins TRBV5-5 to TRBJ2-1; 9 bases agree with TRBD1. Germline V CDR1 and CDR2: SGHKS, YYEKEE (reference sequence). Trimming removed 9 bases from V and 6 bases from J; junction bases left unmatched: 7. The CDR3 has 13 residues. CDR3 nucleotide sequence: TGTGCCATACCAACGACAGGGGGCAATGAGCAGTTCTTC. It encodes CAIPTTGGNEQFF.

V and J are TRBV5-4 and TRBJ1-2, with D tentatively TRBD1 (5 bases). This CDR3 region has 13 residues. The V and J ends lost 4 bases and 8 bases respectively, with 15 bases between them. Per germline, CDR1 SGHNT and CDR2 YYREEE (reference sequence). The CDR3 is CASSGGGPRGYTF. The CDR3 DNA is TGTGCCAGCAGCGGGGGGGGACCGAGAGGCTACACCTTC. Full variable domain (outside the CDR3, taken from reference TRBV5-4 and TRBJ1-2): ETGVTQSPTHLIKTRGQQVTLRCSSQSGHNTVSWYQQALGQGPQFIFQYYREEENGRGNFPPRFSGLQFPNYSSELNVNALELDDSALYLCASSGGGPRGYTFGSGTRLTVV.

The table lists this clone with a few counts. The gene calls are TRBV7-9 and TRBJ1-2; D remains ambiguous. The CDR3 contains 14 residues. Trimming took off 2 bases at V and 8 bases at J, with 15 bases between the two ends. CDR1 is SEHNR, CDR2 FQNEAQ, per germline (reference sequence). In nucleotides, the CDR3 is TGTGCCAGCAGCTTAACCACCTCGACTATGGGCTACACCTTC. It encodes CASSLTTSTMGYTF. Together with reference TRBV7-9 and TRBJ1-2, the CDR3 gives the full variable domain: DTGVSQNPRHKITKRGQNVTFRCDPISEHNRLYWYRQTLGQGPEFLTYFQNEAQLEKSRLLSDRFSAERPKGSFSTLEIQRTEQGDSAMYLCASSLTTSTMGYTFGSGTRLTVV.

V usage is TRBV29-1 and J usage is TRBJ2-1; D possibly corresponds to TRBD2 (7 bases). The V gene lost 7 bases and the J gene lost 7 bases, with 20 bases spanning the gap. The V gene's germline CDR1 is SQVTM and CDR2 ANQGSEA. CDR3 length equals 14 residues. The CDR3 loop is CSAKRGGPGNEQFF. Written as DNA, the CDR3 is TGCAGCGCCAAAAGGGGGGGGCCGGGGAATGAGCAGTTCTTC.

This clone was recorded a few times. The germline gene is not matched at one end of the junction; a read error may be the cause. The V and J genes are TRBV5-5 and TRBJ2-2; 12 bases line up with TRBD2. This CDR3 has 17 amino acids. Germline CDR1 and CDR2: SGHKS and YYEKEE (reference sequence). The CDR3 DNA sequence: TGTGCCAGCAGCTTGCTAGCGGGGGGGAAAAACATCGGGGAGCTGTTTTTT. Its translation: CASSLLAGGKNIGELFF. Supplemented by reference TRBV5-5 and TRBJ2-2, the full variable domain reads DAGVTQSPTHLIKTRGQQVTLRCSPISGHKSVSWYQQVLGQGPQFIFQYYEKEERGRGNFPDRFSARQFPNYSSELNVNALLLGDSALYLCASSLLAGGKNIGELFFGEGSRLTVL.

The V gene is TRBV6-1, the J gene TRBJ1-2; D is unresolved. The V gene's germline CDR1 is MNHNS and CDR2 SASEGT. The V end was cut by 1 base, the J end by 5 bases, with 11 bases between. This CDR3 has 14 residues. CDR3 coding DNA: TGTGCCAGCAGTGAAGGTCTCCTGGGGTATGGCTACACCTTC. It translates to CASSEGLLGYGYTF.

This clone was counted only a few times. V and J are TRBV19 and TRBJ1-1; D is possibly TRBD1 (5 bases). Trimming removed 1 base from V and 6 bases from J, with 9 bases in between. This CDR3 has 13 residues. Germline assignment: CDR1 LNHDA and CDR2 SQIVND (reference sequence). The CDR3 spells CASSIASGSEAFF. The CDR3 bases are TGTGCCAGTAGTATAGCGTCAGGGTCTGAAGCTTTCTTT. Using reference TRBV19 and TRBJ1-1 for the parts outside the CDR3, the full variable domain is DGGITQSPKYLFRKEGQNVTLSCEQNLNHDAMYWYRQDPGQGLRLIYYSQIVNDFQKGDIAEGYSVSREKKESFPLTVTSAQKNPTAFYLCASSIASGSEAFFGQGTRLTVV.

V usage is TRBV29-1 and J usage is TRBJ1-2; TRBD1 agrees at 7 bases. This CDR3 region has 15 residues. V shed 1 base and J 4 bases; nucleotides not matched to a gene: 9. The germline CDR1 and CDR2 sequences are SQVTM and ANQGSEA. CDR3 DNA sequence: TGCAGCGTTGAAGGGGGTCAGGGGGGATCCTATGGCTACACCTTC. This encodes CSVEGGQGGSYGYTF.

DNA of the CDR3: TGTGCCAGCAGCTTGGACGTCCACGGGCTTAGCTCACCCCTCCACTTT. This codes for CASSLDVHGLSSPLHF. This rearrangement joins TRBV7-9 to TRBJ1-6; D not resolved. This CDR3 contains 16 residues. The ends were cut back, 3 bases at V and 10 bases at J, with 19 bases in the middle. Germline-derived CDR1 and CDR2 are SEHNR and FQNEAQ (reference sequence).

The DNA for the CDR3 is TGTGCCAGCAGTTACTCCTATAGCAATCAGCCCCAGCATTTT. This translates into CASSYSYSNQPQHF. V is TRBV6-6 and J is TRBJ1-5; D is unresolved. Germline assignment: CDR1 MNHNY and CDR2 SVGAGI (reference sequence). V was shortened by 0 bases and J by 0 bases, with 3 bases between the two germline ends. CDR3 length: 14 amino acids.